A selection of T cell receptor beta chains follows, all from one sample in a study of blood T cell repertoires in COVID-19. The protocol was immunoSEQ multiplex PCR, while the TCRdb copy is restricted to in-frame clones and leaves out a portion. The table shows some 65,000 clones, with roughly 86% occurring only once. Sequencing was performed on peripheral blood. These receptors were obtained from a middle-aged man with COVID-19, enrolled during active disease. CDR3s include the opening cysteine and the closing phenylalanine or tryptophan. Fields, in order: V gene, clone size, J gene, D gene, CDR3 protein, CDR3 DNA. D genes are given only for firm matches. Clone size is given for some rows only: seen once, a few or many times, or a class if the clone is expanded.

V: TRBV7-9; size: -; J: TRBJ1-1; D: -; CDR3: CASSLTGNTEAFF; DNA: TGTGCCAGCAGCTTAACAGGGAACACTGAAGCTTTCTTT
V: TRBV19; size: -; J: TRBJ2-7; D: TRBD1; CDR3: CASTTGTGDNEQYF; DNA: TGTGCCAGTACCACCGGGACAGGGGACAACGAGCAGTACTTC
V: TRBV27; size: -; J: TRBJ1-6; D: TRBD1; CDR3: CASSSTGQGNSPLHF; DNA: TGTGCCAGCAGTTCCACGGGACAGGGAAATTCACCCCTCCACTTT
V: TRBV2; size: -; J: TRBJ2-1; D: TRBD2; CDR3: CASRLAGGQQFF; DNA: TGTGCCAGCAGACTAGCGGGGGGGCAACAGTTCTTC
V: TRBV25-1; size: few; J: TRBJ1-5; D: -; CDR3: CASSSGGNQPQHF; DNA: TGTGCCAGCAGCTCAGGGGGCAATCAGCCCCAGCATTTT
V: TRBV4-2; size: -; J: TRBJ2-6; D: -; CDR3: CASSRVGAISGANVLTF; DNA: TGTGCCAGCAGCCGGGTGGGAGCCATCTCTGGGGCCAACGTCCTGACTTTC
V: TRBV10-1; size: -; J: TRBJ2-2; D: -; CDR3: CASSEARADTGELFF; DNA: TGCGCCAGCAGTGAGGCGCGGGCTGATACCGGGGAGCTGTTTTTT
V: TRBV5-1; size: many; J: TRBJ2-7; D: TRBD2; CDR3: CASNAGREGGYEQYF; DNA: TGCGCCAGCAACGCCGGGAGGGAAGGAGGCTACGAGCAGTACTTC
V: TRBV12-5; size: -; J: TRBJ2-3; D: -; CDR3: CASGLAGGGTDTQYF; DNA: TGTGCTAGTGGTTTGGCGGGGGGCGGCACAGATACGCAGTATTTT
V: TRBV6-4; size: -; J: TRBJ1-1; D: -; CDR3: CASRRDPRNTEAFF; DNA: TGTGCCAGCAGGCGGGACCCGCGGAACACTGAAGCTTTCTTT
V: TRBV30; size: -; J: TRBJ2-5; D: TRBD2; CDR3: CAWSARDYHQETQYF; DNA: TGTGCCTGGAGTGCCCGGGACTACCACCAAGAGACCCAGTACTTC
V: TRBV5-1; size: many; J: TRBJ1-2; D: TRBD1; CDR3: CASSPAGQAYGYTF; DNA: TGCGCCAGCAGCCCGGCGGGACAGGCCTATGGCTACACCTTC
V: TRBV19; size: -; J: TRBJ2-3; D: -; CDR3: CASRETGTDTQYF; DNA: TGTGCCAGTAGAGAAACGGGCACAGATACGCAGTATTTT
V: TRBV29-1; size: -; J: TRBJ1-5; D: -; CDR3: CSVSTSGRDQPQHF; DNA: TGCAGCGTTTCGACCTCAGGGAGGGATCAGCCCCAGCATTTT
V: TRBV5-4; size: -; J: TRBJ2-5; D: -; CDR3: CASSLDNRVTETQYF; DNA: TGTGCCAGCAGCTTGGATAACAGGGTCACAGAGACCCAGTACTTC
V: TRBV7-9; size: -; J: TRBJ1-1; D: TRBD1; CDR3: CASSNRDRGHTEAFF; DNA: TGTGCCAGCAGCAACCGGGACAGGGGACACACTGAAGCTTTCTTT
V: TRBV6-5; size: -; J: TRBJ1-1; D: -; CDR3: CASSTMGQNTEAFF; DNA: TGTGCCAGCAGTACTATGGGACAGAACACTGAAGCTTTCTTT